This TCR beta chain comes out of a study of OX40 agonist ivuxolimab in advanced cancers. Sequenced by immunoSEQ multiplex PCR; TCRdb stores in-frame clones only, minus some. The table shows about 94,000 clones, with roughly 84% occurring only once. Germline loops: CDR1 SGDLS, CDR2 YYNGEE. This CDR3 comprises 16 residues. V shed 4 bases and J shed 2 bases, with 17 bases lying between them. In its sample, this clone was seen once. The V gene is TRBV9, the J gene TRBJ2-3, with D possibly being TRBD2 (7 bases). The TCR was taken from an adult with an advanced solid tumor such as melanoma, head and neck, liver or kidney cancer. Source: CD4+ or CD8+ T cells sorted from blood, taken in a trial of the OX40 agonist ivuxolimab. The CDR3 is CASSFGRGSTTDTQYF. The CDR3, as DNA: TGTGCCAGCAGCTTTGGGAGGGGGAGTACCACAGATACGCAGTATTTT.